Detailed here is one T cell receptor (beta chain). Its antigen is unknown. Per-base quality was not reported, and no clone a single base away is much larger than it. The data are from a study of chemoradiotherapy in HPV16-positive cancers (dated 2022 in TCRdb). The study in broad terms: Candidate HPV-specific T-cell clones and common TCR motifs were defined through functional T-cell assays on cells from a couple of HPV16-positive patients. Whether T-cell immunity against the HPV oncoproteins E6 and E7 changes during chemoradiotherapy and whether survival is affected by this immunity were examined in the study. The candidate HPV-specific TCRs and motifs were then tracked in TCR repertoires from some 86 patients with HPV-related cancers.

Because repertoires were sampled repeatedly during chemoradiotherapy, clonal expansion in the tumor microenvironment could be followed. The library relied on the immunoSEQ multiplex PCR assay. Drawn from immuneACCESS, this table holds only the in-frame rearrangements with V and J called that TCRdb kept. Clones are partly lost; checked studies trace under half to an unresolved V gene and leave the rest unexplained. The sample table holds around 40,000 clones, of which around 82% were seen once. 5.2% of the sample rests with the top ten. Study-wide findings and limitations: Expansion of candidate HPV-specific clones and E7-related TCR motifs was observed in the tumor microenvironment during treatment, whereas no such expansion was observed for non-HPV-specific T cells. Only two HPV16-positive patients were used to derive the functional definition of HPV-specific T cells, and the survival association was reported for HPV16-positive patients. Among HPV16-positive patients, expansion of HPV-responsive T cells during chemoradiotherapy was associated with better recurrence-free survival.

V is reduced by 0 bases and J by 0 bases, leaving a spacing of 2 bases between them. CDR3 length: 13 amino acids, cysteine to phenylalanine. This entry keeps only the CDR3 DNA: 39 bases, framed from base 1. CDR1 and CDR2 are drawn from the germline V gene: SGHDT, YYEEEE. The TCR originated in a human donor with HPV-associated anogenital cancer. The material was blood, obtained from a patient who underwent chemoradiotherapy. The chain links TRBV5-6 with TRBJ2-3, with the D gene too uncertain to name. The CDR3 region reads CASSLGSTDTQYF. In nucleotide form, the sequence is TGTGCCAGCAGCTTGGGTAGCACAGATACGCAGTATTTT.